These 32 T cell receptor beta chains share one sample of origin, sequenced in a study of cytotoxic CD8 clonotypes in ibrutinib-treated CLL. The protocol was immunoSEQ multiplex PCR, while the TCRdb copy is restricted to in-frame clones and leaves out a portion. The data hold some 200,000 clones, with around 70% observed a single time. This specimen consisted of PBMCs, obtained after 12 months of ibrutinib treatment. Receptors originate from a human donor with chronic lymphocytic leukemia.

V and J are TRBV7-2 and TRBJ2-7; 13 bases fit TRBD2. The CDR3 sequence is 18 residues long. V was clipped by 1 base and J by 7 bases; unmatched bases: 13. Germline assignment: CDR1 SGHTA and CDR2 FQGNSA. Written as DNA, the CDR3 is TGTGCCAGCAGCTTAGTAACTAGCGGGAGGGCCTTCCCTCGTGAGCAGTACTTC. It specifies CASSLVTSGRAFPREQYF.

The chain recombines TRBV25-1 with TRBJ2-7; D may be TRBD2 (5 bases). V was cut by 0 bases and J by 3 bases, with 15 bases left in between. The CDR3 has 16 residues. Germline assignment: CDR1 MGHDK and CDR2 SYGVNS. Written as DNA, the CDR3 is TGTGCCAGCAGTGAATATGGTGGGAGAAGGGTCTACGAGCAGTACTTC. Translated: CASSEYGGRRVYEQYF.

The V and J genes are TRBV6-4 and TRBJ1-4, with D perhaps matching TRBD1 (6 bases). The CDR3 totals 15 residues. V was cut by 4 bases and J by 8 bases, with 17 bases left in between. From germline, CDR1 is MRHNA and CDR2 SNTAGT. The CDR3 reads CASSAGQSNLEKLFF. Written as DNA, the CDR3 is TGTGCCAGCAGTGCCGGACAGTCAAATCTGGAAAAACTGTTTTTT.

The CDR3 DNA reads TGTGCCAGCAGCGTAGACGGTGGCAATGAGCAGTTCTTC. It is translated as CASSVDGGNEQFF. This rearrangement joins TRBV9 to TRBJ2-1; D not certain. Deletions cut 0 bases from V and 6 bases from J, with 7 bases between. The CDR3 sequence is 13 residues long. Germline lookup yields CDR1 SGDLS and CDR2 YYNGEE.

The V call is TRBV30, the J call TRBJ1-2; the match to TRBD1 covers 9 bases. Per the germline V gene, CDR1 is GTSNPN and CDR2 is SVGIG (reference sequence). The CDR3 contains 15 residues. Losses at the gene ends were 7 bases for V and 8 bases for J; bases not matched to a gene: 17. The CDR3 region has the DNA TGTGCCTTCTACCCCCGGACAGGGGAGACTAGGGGCTACACCTTC. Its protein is CAFYPRTGETRGYTF.

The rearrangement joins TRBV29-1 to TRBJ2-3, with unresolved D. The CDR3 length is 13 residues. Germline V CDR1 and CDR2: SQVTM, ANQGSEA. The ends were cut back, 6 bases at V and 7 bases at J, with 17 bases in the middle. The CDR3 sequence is CSVEPTVDYTQYF. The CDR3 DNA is TGCAGCGTGGAACCTACCGTAGACTATACGCAGTATTTT.

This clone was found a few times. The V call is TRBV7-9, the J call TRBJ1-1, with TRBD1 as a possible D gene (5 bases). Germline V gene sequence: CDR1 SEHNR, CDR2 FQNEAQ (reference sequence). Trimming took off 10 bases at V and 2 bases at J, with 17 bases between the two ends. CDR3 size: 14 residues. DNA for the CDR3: TGTGCCAACCAAAAACAGGACGGAAACACTGAAGCTTTCTTT. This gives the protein CANQKQDGNTEAFF.

The CDR3 DNA is TGTGCCAGCAGCCAACAGGGGGCGGCGAACACTGAAGCTTTCTTT. As protein: CASSQQGAANTEAFF. The chain carries TRBV7-3 and TRBJ1-1, with TRBD1 matching 9 bases. Germline lookup yields CDR1 SGHTA and CDR2 FQGTGA. V was clipped by 5 bases and J by 1 base; unmatched bases: 5. CDR3 size: 15 residues.

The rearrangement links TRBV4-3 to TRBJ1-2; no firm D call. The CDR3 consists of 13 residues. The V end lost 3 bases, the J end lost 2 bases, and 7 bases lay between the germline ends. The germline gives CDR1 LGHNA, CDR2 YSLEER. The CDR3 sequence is CASSQAGNYGYTF. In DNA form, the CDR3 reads TGCGCCAGCAGCCAGGCGGGAAACTATGGCTACACCTTC.

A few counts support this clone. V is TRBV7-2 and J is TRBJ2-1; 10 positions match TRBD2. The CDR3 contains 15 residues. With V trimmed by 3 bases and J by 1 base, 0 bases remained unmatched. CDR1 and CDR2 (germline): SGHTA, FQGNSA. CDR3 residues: CASSFSGRSYNEQFF. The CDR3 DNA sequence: TGTGCCAGCAGCTTTAGCGGGAGGTCCTACAATGAGCAGTTCTTC.

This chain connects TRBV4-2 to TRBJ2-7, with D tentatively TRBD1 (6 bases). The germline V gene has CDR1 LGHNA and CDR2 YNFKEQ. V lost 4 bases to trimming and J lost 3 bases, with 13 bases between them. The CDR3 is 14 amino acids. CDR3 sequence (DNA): TGTGCCAGCAGCCCAGCGACAGGTATCTACGAGCAGTACTTC. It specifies CASSPATGIYEQYF.

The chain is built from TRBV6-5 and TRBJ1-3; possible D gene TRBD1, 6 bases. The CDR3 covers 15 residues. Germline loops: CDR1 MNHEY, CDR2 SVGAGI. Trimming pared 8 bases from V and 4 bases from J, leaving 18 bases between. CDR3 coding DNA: TGTGCCAGCTCTTTAGGGGGGAGGGGCGGAAACACCATATATTTT. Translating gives CASSLGGRGGNTIYF.

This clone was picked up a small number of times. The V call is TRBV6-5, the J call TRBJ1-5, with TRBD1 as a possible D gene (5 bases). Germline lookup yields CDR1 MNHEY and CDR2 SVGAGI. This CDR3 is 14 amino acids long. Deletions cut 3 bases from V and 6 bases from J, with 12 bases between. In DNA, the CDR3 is TGTGCCAGCAGTTATCGGCAGGGCGGTCAGCCCCAGCATTTT. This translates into CASSYRQGGQPQHF.

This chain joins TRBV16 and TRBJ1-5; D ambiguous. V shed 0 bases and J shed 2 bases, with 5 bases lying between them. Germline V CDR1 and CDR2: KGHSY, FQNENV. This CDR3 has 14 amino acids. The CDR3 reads CASSQSAGNQPQHF. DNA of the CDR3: TGTGCCAGCAGCCAATCAGCCGGCAATCAGCCCCAGCATTTT.

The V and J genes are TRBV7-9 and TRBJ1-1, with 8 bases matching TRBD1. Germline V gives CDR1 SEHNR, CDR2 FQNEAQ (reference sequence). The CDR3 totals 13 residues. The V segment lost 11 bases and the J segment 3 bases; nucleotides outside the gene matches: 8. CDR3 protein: CAYLQGGDTEAFF. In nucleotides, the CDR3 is TGTGCCTACTTACAGGGGGGTGACACTGAAGCTTTCTTT.

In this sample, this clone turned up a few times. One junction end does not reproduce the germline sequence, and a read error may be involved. The DNA of the CDR3 is TGTGCTAGCAGCGTGACAGGGTTACCCGGGGAGCTGTTTTTT. Its translation: CASSVTGLPGELFF. The gene calls are TRBV7-7 and TRBJ2-2, with TRBD1 matching over 7 bases. The CDR3 sequence is 14 residues long. Germline V gene data show CDR1 as SSHAT and CDR2 as FNYEAQ (reference sequence). The full variable domain, its missing parts supplied by reference TRBV7-7 and TRBJ2-2, is GAGVSQSPRYKVTKRGQDVTLRCDPISSHATLYWYQQALGQGPEFLTYFNYEAQPDKSGLPSDRFSAERPEGSISTLTIQRTEQRDSAMYRCASSVTGLPGELFFGEGSRLTVL.

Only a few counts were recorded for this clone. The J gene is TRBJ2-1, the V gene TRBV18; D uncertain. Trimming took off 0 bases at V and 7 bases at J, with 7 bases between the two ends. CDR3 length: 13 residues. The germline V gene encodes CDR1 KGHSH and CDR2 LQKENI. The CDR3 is CASSPPPNNEQFF. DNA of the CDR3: TGTGCCAGCTCACCACCCCCGAATAATGAGCAGTTCTTC.

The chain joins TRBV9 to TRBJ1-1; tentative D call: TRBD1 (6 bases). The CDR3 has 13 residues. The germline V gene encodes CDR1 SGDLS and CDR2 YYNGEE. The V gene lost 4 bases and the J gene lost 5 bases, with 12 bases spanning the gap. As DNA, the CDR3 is TGTGCCAGCAGCTTTAAGGGGGGGACTGAAGCTTTCTTT. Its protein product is CASSFKGGTEAFF. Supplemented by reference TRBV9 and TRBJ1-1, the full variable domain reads DSGVTQTPKHLITATGQRVTLRCSPRSGDLSVYWYQQSLDQGLQFLIQYYNGEERAKGNILERFSAQQFPDLHSELNLSSLELGDSALYFCASSFKGGTEAFFGQGTRLTVV.

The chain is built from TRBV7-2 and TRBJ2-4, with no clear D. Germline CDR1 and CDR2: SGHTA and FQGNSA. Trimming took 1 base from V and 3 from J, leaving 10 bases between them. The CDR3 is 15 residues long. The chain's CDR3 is CASSLEGLVKNIQYF. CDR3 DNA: TGTGCCAGCAGCTTAGAAGGGTTGGTCAAAAACATTCAGTACTTC.

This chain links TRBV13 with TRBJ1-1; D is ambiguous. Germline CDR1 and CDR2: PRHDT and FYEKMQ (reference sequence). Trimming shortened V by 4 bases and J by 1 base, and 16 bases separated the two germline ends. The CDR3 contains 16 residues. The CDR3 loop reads CASSSSPGAENTEAFF. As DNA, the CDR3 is TGTGCCAGCAGCTCCTCCCCCGGAGCGGAGAACACTGAAGCTTTCTTT.

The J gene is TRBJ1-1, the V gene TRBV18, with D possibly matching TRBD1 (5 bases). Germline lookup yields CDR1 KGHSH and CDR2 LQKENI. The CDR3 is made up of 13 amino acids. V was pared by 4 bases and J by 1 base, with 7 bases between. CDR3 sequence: CASSQGPNTEAFF. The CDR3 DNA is TGTGCCAGCTCACAGGGACCGAACACTGAAGCTTTCTTT.

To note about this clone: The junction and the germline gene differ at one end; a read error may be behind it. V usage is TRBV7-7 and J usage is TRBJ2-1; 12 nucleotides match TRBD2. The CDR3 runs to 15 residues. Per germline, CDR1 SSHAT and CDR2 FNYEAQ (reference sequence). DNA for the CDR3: TGTGCTAGCAGTCCCACTAGCGGGAGGATCAATGAGCAGTTCTTC. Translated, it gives CASSPTSGRINEQFF.

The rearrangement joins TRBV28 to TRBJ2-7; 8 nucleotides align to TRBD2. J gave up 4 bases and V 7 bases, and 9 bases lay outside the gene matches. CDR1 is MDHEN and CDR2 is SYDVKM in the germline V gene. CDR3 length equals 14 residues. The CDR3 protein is CASNAGGPLYEQYF. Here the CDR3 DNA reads TGTGCCAGCAACGCGGGAGGTCCCCTTTACGAGCAGTACTTC.

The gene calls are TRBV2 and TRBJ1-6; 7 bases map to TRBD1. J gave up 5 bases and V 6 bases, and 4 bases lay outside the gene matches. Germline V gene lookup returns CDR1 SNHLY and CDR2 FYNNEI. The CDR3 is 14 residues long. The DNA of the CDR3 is TGTGCCAGCAGGGGGACAGCTGATAATTCACCCCTCCACTTT. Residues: CASRGTADNSPLHF.

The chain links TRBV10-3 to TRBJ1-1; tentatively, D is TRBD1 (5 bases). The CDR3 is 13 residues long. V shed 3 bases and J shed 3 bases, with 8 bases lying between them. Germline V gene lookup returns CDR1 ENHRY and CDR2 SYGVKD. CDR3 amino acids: CAISDREDTEAFF. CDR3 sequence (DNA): TGTGCCATCAGTGACAGGGAGGACACTGAAGCTTTCTTT.

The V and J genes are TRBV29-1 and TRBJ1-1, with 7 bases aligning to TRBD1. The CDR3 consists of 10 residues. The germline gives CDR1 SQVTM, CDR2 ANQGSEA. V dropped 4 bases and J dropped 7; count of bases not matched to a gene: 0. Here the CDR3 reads CSVGDSEAFF. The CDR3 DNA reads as TGCAGCGTTGGGGACAGTGAAGCTTTCTTT.

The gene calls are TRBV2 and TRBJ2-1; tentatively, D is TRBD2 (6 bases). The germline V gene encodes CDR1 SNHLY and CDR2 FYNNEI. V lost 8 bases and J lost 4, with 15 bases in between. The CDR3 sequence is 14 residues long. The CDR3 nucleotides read TGTGCCAGCTCATTGGTAGCGGAGTACAATGAGCAGTTCTTC. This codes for CASSLVAEYNEQFF.

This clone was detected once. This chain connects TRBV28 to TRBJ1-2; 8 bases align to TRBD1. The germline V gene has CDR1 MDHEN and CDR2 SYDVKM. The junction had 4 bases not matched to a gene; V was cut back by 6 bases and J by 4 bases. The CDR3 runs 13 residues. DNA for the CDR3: TGTGCCAGCAGCCCAGGGGGCCGCTATGGCTACACCTTC. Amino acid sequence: CASSPGGRYGYTF.

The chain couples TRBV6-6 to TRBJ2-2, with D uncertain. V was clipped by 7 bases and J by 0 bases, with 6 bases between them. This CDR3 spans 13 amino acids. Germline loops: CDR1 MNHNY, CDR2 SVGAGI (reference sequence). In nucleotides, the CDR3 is TGTGCCAGCATGGGCCCGAACACCGGGGAGCTGTTTTTT. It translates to CASMGPNTGELFF.

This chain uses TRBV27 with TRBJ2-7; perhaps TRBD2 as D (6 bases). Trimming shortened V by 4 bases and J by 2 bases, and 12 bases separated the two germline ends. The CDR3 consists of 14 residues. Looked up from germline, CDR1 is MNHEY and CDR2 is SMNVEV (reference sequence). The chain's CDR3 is CASSSGTSAYEQYF. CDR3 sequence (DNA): TGTGCCAGCAGTTCTGGGACTTCCGCCTACGAGCAGTACTTC.

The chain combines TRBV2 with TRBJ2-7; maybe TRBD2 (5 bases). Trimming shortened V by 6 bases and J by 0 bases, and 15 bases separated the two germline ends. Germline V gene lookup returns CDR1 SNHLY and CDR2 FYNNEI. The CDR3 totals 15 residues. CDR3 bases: TGTGCCAGCAGGAGGGTGGGTGTCGCCTCCTACGAGCAGTACTTC. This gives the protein CASRRVGVASYEQYF.

The CDR3 DNA follows: TGTGCCAGCAGCCAAGAGCACAGGGCAAGGAATCAGCCCCAGCATTTT. It encodes CASSQEHRARNQPQHF. The V call is TRBV4-2, the J call TRBJ1-5; perhaps TRBD1 as D (6 bases). The CDR3 covers 16 residues. Germline CDR1 and CDR2: LGHNA and YNFKEQ. V gave up 0 bases and J gave up 4 bases, with 13 bases separating them.